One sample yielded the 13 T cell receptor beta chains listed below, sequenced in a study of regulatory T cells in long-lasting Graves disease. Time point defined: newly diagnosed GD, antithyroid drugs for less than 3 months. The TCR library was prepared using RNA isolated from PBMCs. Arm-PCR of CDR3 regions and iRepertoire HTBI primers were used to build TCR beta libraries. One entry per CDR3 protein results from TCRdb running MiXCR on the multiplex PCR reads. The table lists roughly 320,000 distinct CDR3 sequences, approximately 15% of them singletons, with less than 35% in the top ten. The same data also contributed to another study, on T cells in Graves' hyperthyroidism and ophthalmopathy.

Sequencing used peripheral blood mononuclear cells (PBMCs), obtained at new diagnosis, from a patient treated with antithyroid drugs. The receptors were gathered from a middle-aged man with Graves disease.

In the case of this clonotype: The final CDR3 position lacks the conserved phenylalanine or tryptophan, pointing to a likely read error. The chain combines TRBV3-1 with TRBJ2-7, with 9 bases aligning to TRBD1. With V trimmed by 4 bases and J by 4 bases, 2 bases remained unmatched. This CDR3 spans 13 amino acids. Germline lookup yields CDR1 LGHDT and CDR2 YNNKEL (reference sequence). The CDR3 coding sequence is TGTGCCAGCAGCCTCGGGACAGGGTACGAGCAGTACTAC. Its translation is CASSLGTGYEQYY.

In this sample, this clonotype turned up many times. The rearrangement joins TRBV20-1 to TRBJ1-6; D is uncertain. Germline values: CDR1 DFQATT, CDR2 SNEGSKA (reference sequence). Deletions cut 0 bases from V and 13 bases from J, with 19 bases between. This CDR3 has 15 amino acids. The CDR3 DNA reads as TGCAGTGCTAGAGATTTTCAGGCTCTTCGGGCCCCCCTCCACTTT. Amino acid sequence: CSARDFQALRAPLHF.

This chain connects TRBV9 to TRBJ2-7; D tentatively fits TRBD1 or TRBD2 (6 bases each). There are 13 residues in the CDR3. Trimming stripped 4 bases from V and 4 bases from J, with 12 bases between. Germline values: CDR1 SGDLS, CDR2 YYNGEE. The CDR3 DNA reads TGTGCCAGCAGCCCGGGGGCAGGATACGAGCAGTACTTC. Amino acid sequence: CASSPGAGYEQYF.

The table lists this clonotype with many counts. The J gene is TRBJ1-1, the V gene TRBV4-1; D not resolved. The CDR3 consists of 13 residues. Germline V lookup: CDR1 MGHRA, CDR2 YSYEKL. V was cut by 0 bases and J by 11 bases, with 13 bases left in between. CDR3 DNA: TGCGCCAGCAGCCAAGAGGAAGGGAGTGCTGCTTTCTTT. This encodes CASSQEEGSAAFF.

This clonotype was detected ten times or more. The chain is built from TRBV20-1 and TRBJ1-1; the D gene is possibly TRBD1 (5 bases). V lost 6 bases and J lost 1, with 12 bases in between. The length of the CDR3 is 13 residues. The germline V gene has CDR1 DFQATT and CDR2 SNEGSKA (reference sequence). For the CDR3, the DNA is TGCAGTGCGAAAGGACAAAAGAACACTGAAGCTTTCTTT. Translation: CSAKGQKNTEAFF.

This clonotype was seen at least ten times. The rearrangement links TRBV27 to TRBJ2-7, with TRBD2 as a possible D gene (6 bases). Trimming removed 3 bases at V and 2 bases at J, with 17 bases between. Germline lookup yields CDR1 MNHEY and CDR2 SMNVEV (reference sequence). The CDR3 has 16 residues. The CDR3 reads CASSFGGWAGTYEQYF. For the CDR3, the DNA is TGTGCCAGCAGTTTCGGGGGTTGGGCAGGAACCTACGAGCAGTACTTC.

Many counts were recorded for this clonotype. In nucleotides, the CDR3 is TGTGCCAGCAGCTTTGACGGGACTCCGACAGATACGCAGTATTTT. It is translated as CASSFDGTPTDTQYF. This rearrangement joins TRBV7-3 to TRBJ2-3; weak D call: TRBD2 (6 bases). CDR1 is SGHTA and CDR2 is FQGTGA in the germline V gene. This CDR3 has 15 residues. Between the trimmed V and J ends, which lost 3 bases and 3 bases, there was a span of 13 bases.

CDR3 residues: CATSRDRGRMYGYTF. In DNA, the CDR3 is TGTGCCACCAGCAGAGACAGGGGCCGGATGTATGGCTACACCTTC. The genes are TRBV15 and TRBJ1-2, with D possibly being TRBD1 (6 bases). The CDR3 consists of 15 residues. From germline, CDR1 is LNHNV and CDR2 YYDKDF (reference sequence). Trimming took off 0 bases at V and 5 bases at J, with 13 bases between the two ends.

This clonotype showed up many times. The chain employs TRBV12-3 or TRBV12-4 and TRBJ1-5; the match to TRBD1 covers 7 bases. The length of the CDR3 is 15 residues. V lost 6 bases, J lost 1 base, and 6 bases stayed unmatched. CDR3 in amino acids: CASSQGVPSNQPQHF. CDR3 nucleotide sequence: TGTGCCAGCAGCCAGGGGGTCCCAAGCAATCAGCCCCAGCATTTT.

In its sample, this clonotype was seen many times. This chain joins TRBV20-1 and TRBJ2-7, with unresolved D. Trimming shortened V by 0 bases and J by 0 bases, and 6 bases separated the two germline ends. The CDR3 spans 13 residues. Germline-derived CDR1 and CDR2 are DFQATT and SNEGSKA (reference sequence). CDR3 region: CSARDLNSYEQYF. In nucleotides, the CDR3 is TGCAGTGCTAGAGATTTAAACTCCTACGAGCAGTACTTC.

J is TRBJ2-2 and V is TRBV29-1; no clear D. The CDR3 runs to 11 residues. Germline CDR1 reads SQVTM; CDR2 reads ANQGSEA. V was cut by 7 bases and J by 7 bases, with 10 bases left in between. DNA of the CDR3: TGCAGCGGGAATAATGGCGGGGAGCTGTTTTTT. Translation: CSGNNGGELFF.

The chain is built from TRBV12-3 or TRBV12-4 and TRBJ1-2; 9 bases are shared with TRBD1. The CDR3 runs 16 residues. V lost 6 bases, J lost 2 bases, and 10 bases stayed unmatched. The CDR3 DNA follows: TGTGCCAGCAGAACCGGGACAGGGAAGCCGAACTATGGCTACACCTTC. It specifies CASRTGTGKPNYGYTF.

Here the CDR3 DNA reads TGCAGTGCCACGGACAGGCGTAATGAAAAACTGTTTTTT. It codes for CSATDRRNEKLFF. The rearrangement uses TRBV20-1 and TRBJ1-4; 7 nucleotides line up with TRBD1. There are 13 residues in the CDR3. V dropped 6 bases and J dropped 4; count of bases not matched to a gene: 5. Looked up from germline, CDR1 is DFQATT and CDR2 is SNEGSKA (reference sequence).